This T cell receptor beta chain was documented in a study of T cell changes during pregnancy in multiple sclerosis. This clone rates as medium-sized. Assay: immunoSEQ multiplex PCR; the TCRdb copy retains only in-frame clones and omits some. The profile shows around 29,000 clones, around 89% of them singletons. Sequenced here: CD4+ T cells from peripheral blood mononuclear cells, sampled in the first trimester of pregnancy. This receptor was taken from a female donor in good health, enrolled as a control in a pregnancy study.

This chain's CDR3 is CASSRSGTANTEAFF. The CDR3 DNA reads TGTGCCAGCAGCCGCTCCGGTACAGCGAACACTGAAGCTTTCTTT. The gene calls are TRBV6-5 and TRBJ1-1; D remains ambiguous. This CDR3 region has 15 residues. Germline CDR1 is MNHEY and CDR2 is SVGAGI. Trimming pared 6 bases from V and 1 base from J, leaving 15 bases between.